This T cell receptor beta chain was sequenced during a study of beta chain features in type 1 diabetes. Study summary: What patients shared with healthy donors was a similar profile of age, gender and cell yields. Study-wide findings and caveats: Significant though moderate, a shortening of TCRB CDR3s appeared in all four CD4+ subsets of Type 1 diabetes patients.

The germline V gene has CDR1 MNHEY and CDR2 SVGAGI. The CDR3 covers 12 residues. The V end lost 2 bases, the J end lost 1 base, and 2 bases lay between the germline ends. Expressed TCRB transcripts got sequenced, as all isolated RNA was reverse transcribed. Here immunoSEQ multiplex PCR was the method, and the copy in TCRdb shows in-frame clones only, minus some. The sample includes 640,000 or so clones, around an eighth seen only once; the top ten take approximately 0.043%. There are a few counts of this clone. Antigen specificity is unknown. Other nucleotide sequences in the sample specify the same CDR3. Each sorted population was over 95% pure.

This receptor was taken from a young man with type 1 diabetes. The sequenced sample was naive CD4+ T cells from blood. V usage is TRBV6-5 and J usage is TRBJ2-5; no reliable D call. The chain's CDR3 is CASSYGQETQYF. The CDR3 coding sequence is TGTGCCAGCAGTTACGGCCAAGAGACCCAGTACTTC.